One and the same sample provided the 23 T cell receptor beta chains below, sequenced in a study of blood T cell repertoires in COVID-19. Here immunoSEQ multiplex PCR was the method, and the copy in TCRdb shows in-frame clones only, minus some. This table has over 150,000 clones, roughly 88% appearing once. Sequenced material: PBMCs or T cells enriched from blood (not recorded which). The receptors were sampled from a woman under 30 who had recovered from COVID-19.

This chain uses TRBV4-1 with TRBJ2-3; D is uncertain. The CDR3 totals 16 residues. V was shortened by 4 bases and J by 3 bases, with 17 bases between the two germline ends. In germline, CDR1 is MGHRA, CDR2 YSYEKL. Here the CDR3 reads CASSRSGLLGTDTQYF. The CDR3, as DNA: TGCGCCAGCAGCCGATCCGGGTTGCTGGGTACAGATACGCAGTATTTT.

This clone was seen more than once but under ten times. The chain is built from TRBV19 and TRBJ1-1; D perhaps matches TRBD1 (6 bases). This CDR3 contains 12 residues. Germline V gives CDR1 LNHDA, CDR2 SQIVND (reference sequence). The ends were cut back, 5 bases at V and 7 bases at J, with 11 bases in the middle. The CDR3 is CASSRTGLEAFF. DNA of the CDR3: TGTGCCAGTAGTCGCACAGGGCTTGAAGCTTTCTTT.

CDR3: CASTFRDSSYEQYF. CDR3 nucleotide sequence: TGTGCCAGCACCTTCCGGGACAGCTCCTACGAGCAGTACTTC. The chain links TRBV6-5 to TRBJ2-7; TRBD1 aligns across 7 bases. Germline CDR1 reads MNHEY; CDR2 reads SVGAGI. With V trimmed by 7 bases and J by 0 bases, 6 bases remained unmatched. This CDR3 comprises 14 residues.

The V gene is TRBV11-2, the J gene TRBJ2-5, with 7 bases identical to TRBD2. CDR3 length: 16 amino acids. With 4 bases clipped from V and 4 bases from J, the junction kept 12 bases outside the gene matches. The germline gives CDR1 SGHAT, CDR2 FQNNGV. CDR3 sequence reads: CASSSLDGGGIETQYF. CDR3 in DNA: TGTGCCAGCAGCTCCCTGGATGGGGGGGGTATAGAGACCCAGTACTTC.

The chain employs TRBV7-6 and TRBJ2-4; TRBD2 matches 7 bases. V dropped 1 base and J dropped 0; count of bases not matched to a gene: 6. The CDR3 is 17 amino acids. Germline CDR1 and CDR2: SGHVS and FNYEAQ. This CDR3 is CASSLGVRGGAKNIQYF. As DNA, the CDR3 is TGTGCCAGCAGCTTAGGGGTCCGCGGGGGAGCCAAAAACATTCAGTACTTC. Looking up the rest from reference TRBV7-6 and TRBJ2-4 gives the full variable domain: GAGVSQSPRYKVTKRGQDVALRCDPISGHVSLYWYRQALGQGPEFLTYFNYEAQQDKSGLPNDRFSAERPEGSISTLTIQRTEQRDSAMYRCASSLGVRGGAKNIQYFGAGTRLSVL.

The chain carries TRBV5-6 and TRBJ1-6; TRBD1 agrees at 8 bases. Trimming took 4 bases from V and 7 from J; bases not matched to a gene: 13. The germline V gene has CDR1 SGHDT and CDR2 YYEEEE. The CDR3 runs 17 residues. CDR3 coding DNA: TGTGCCAGCAGCCGACCGTCAGGGGGCGCGGAGAATTCACCCCTCCACTTT. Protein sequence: CASSRPSGGAENSPLHF. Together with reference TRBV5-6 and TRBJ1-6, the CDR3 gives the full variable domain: DAGVTQSPTHLIKTRGQQVTLRCSPKSGHDTVSWYQQALGQGPQFIFQYYEEEERQRGNFPDRFSGHQFPNYSSELNVNALLLGDSALYLCASSRPSGGAENSPLHFGNGTRLTVT.

In nucleotides, the CDR3 is TGTGCCAGCAGCCAAGGAAGTTTTAGGGCGGGAGTAAACATTCAGTACTTC. It yields the protein CASSQGSFRAGVNIQYF. The chain has TRBV3-1 (or the pseudogene TRBV3-2) and TRBJ2-4; 7 bases line up with TRBD2. The CDR3 is 17 amino acids. Unmatched junction bases numbered 12, after V lost 1 base and J lost 6 bases. In germline, CDR1 is LGHDT, CDR2 YNNKEL (reference sequence).

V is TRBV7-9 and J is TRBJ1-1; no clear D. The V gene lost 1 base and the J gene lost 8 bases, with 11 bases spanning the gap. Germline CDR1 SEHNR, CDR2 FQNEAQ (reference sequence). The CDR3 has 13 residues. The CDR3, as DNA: TGTGCCAGCAGCTTAGTTCAGGTCCCCGAAGCTTTCTTT. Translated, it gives CASSLVQVPEAFF.

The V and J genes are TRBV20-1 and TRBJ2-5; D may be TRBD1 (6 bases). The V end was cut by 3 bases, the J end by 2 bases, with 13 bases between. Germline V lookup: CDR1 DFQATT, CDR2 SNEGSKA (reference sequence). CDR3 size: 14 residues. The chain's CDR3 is CSASWGLAQETQYF. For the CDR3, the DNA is TGCAGTGCTAGTTGGGGGCTAGCTCAAGAGACCCAGTACTTC.

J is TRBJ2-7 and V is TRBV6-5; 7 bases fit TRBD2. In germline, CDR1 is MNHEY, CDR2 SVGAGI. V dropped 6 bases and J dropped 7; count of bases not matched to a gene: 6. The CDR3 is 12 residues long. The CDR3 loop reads CASSRDYVEQYF. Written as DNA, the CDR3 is TGTGCCAGCAGCCGGGACTATGTAGAGCAGTACTTC.

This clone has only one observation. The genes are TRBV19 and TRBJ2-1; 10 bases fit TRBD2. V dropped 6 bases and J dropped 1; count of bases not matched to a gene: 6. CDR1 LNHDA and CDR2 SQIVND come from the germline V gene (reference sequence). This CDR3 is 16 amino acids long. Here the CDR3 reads CASRLAGGLSYNEQFF. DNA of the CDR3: TGTGCCAGTAGGTTAGCGGGGGGCTTATCCTACAATGAGCAGTTCTTC.

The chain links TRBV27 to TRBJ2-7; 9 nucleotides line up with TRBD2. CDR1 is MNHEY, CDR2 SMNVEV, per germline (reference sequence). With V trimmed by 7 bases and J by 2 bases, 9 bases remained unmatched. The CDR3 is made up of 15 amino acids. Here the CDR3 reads CASTSTSGGPYEQYF. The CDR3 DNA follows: TGTGCCAGCACCTCGACTAGCGGAGGACCCTACGAGCAGTACTTC.

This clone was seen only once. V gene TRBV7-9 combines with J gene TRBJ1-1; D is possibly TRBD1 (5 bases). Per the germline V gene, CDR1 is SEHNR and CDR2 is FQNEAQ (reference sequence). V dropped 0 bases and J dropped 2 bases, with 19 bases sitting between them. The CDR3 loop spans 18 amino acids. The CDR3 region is CASSLAGSARQRNTEAFF. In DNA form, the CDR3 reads TGTGCCAGCAGCTTAGCGGGGTCTGCCCGACAGCGCAACACTGAAGCTTTCTTT. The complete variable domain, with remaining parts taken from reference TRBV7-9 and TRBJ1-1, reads DTGVSQNPRHKITKRGQNVTFRCDPISEHNRLYWYRQTLGQGPEFLTYFQNEAQLEKSRLLSDRFSAERPKGSFSTLEIQRTEQGDSAMYLCASSLAGSARQRNTEAFFGQGTRLTVV.

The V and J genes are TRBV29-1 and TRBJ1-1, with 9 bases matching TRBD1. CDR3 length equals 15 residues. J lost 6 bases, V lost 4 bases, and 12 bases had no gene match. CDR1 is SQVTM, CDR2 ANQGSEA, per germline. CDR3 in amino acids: CSVGTGEGSKAEAFF. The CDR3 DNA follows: TGCAGCGTTGGGACAGGGGAGGGAAGTAAGGCTGAAGCTTTCTTT.

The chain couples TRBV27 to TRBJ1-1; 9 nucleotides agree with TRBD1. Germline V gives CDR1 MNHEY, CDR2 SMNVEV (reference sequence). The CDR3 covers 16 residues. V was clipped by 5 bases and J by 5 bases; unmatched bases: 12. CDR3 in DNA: TGTGCCAGCAGTCCGGATCCGGGACAGGGAGGAACTGAAGCTTTCTTT. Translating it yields CASSPDPGQGGTEAFF.

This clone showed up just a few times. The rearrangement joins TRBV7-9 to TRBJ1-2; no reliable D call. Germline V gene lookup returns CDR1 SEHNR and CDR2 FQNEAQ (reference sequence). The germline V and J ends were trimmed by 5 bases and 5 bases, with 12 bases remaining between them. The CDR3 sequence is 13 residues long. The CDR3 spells CASSRGLYYGYTF. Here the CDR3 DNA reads TGTGCCAGCAGCCGAGGACTGTATTATGGCTACACCTTC.

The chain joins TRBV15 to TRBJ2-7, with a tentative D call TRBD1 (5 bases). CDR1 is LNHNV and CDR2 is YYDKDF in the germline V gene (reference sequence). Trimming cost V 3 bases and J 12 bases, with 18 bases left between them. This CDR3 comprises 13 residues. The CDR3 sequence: CATSSLQLGLGYF. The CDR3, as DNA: TGTGCCACCAGCAGTTTGCAATTGGGGCTAGGGTACTTC.

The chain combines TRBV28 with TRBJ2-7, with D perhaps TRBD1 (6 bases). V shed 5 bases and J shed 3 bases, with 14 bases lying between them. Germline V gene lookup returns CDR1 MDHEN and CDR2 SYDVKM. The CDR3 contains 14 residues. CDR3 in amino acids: CASSAPDRFYEQYF. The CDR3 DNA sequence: TGTGCCAGCAGTGCCCCTGACAGGTTCTACGAGCAGTACTTC.

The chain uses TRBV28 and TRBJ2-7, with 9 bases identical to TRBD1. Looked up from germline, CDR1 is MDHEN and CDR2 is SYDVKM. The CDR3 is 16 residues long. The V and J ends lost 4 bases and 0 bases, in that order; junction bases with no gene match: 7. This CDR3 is CASSSPGQGSSYEQYF. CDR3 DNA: TGTGCCAGCAGTTCCCCGGGACAGGGTAGCTCCTACGAGCAGTACTTC.

The CDR3: CATSRGLDNEQFF. The CDR3 region has the DNA TGTGCCACGAGTCGGGGGTTGGACAATGAGCAGTTCTTC. The chain links TRBV19 to TRBJ2-1; a weak D match, TRBD2 (6 bases). The germline V gene has CDR1 LNHDA and CDR2 SQIVND (reference sequence). The CDR3 consists of 13 residues. V lost 10 bases to trimming and J lost 5 bases, with 15 bases between them.

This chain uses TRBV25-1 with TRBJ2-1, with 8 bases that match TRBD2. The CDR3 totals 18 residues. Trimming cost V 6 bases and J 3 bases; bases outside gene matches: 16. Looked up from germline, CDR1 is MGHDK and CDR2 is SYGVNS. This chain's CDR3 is CASRRPRPGGSFYNEQFF. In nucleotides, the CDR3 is TGTGCCAGCAGGAGGCCGAGGCCGGGAGGGAGTTTCTACAATGAGCAGTTCTTC.

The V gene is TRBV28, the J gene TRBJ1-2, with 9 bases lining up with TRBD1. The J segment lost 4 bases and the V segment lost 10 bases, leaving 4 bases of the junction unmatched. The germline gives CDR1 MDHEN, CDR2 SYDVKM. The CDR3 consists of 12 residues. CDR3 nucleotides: TGTGCCACCGGGACAGGGATCTATGGCTACACCTTC. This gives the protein CATGTGIYGYTF.

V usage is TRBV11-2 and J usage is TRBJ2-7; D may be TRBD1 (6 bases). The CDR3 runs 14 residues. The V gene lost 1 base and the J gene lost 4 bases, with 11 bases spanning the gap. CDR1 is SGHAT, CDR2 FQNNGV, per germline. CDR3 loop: CASSLGTVPYEQYF. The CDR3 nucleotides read TGTGCCAGCAGCTTAGGGACAGTCCCGTACGAGCAGTACTTC.